This T cell receptor beta chain was recorded in a study of cytotoxic CD8 clonotypes in ibrutinib-treated CLL. The wider study: Of a cohort that held around 10 relapsed/refractory and around 16 treatment-naive patients, 17 were IGHV unmutated.

Germline trimming cut 1 base from V and 8 bases from J; bases unmatched to any gene: 9. Germline CDR1 reads SGHNT; CDR2 reads YENEEA. This CDR3 is built from 17 residues. As for this clone: What it binds is unknown.

Overall study findings and caveats: Private clonotypes, not public ones, expanded at ibrutinib response. Clonality increased with ibrutinib response but returned toward baseline at progression.

Sequencing sought depths of 1 in 200,000 to 1 in 1 million T cells. The data were produced by immunoSEQ multiplex PCR, yet TCRdb's version contains in-frame clones alone and is incomplete. The sample includes 300,000 to 400,000 clones, over 55% of them seen just once. The material was PBMCs, obtained after 36 months of ibrutinib treatment. The chain combines TRBV11-3 with TRBJ2-1; 12 nucleotides align to TRBD2. The clonotype comes from a human donor with chronic lymphocytic leukemia. The CDR3 sequence: CASSLALGLAGSDEQFF. The CDR3 DNA reads as TGTGCCAGCAGCTTAGCCCTGGGACTAGCGGGTAGTGATGAGCAGTTCTTC.